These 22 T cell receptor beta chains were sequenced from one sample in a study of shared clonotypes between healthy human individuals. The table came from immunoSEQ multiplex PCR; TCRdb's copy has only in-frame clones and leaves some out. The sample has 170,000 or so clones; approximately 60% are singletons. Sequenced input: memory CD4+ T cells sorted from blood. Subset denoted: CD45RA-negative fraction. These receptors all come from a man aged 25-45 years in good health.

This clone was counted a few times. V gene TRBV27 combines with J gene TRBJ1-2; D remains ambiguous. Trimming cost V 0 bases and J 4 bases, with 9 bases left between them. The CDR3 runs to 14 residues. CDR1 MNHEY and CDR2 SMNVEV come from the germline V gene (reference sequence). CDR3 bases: TGTGCCAGCAGTTTATCCCGTGGCGGCTATGGCTACACCTTC. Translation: CASSLSRGGYGYTF.

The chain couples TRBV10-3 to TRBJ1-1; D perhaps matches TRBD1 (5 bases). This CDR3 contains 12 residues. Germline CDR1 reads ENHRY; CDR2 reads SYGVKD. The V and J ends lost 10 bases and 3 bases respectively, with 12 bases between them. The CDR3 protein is CATSGRDTEAFF. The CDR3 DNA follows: TGTGCCACCTCGGGCAGGGACACTGAAGCTTTCTTT.

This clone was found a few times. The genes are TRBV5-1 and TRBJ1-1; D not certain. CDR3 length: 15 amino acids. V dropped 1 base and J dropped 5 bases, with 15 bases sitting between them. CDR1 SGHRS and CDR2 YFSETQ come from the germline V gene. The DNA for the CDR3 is TGCGCCAGCAGCTTGATGGACCCAGGAGGAACTGAAGCTTTCTTT. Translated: CASSLMDPGGTEAFF. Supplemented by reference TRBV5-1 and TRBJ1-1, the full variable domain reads KAGVTQTPRYLIKTRGQQVTLSCSPISGHRSVSWYQQTPGQGLQFLFEYFSETQRNKGNFPGRFSGRQFSNSRSEMNVSTLELGDSALYLCASSLMDPGGTEAFFGQGTRLTVV.

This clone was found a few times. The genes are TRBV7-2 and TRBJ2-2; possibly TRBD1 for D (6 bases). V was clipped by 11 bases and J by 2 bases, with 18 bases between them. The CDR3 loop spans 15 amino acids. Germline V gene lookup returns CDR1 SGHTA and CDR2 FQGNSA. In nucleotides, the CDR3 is TGTGCCCGTGAGGGAACAGGGACCAACACCGGGGAGCTGTTTTTT. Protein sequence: CAREGTGTNTGELFF.

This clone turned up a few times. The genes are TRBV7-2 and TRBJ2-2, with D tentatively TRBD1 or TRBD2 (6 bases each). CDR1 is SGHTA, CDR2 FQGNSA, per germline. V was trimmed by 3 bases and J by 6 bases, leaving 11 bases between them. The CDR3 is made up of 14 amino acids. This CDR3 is CASSFLGGAGELFF. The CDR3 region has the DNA TGTGCCAGCAGCTTTTTGGGGGGCGCCGGGGAGCTGTTTTTT.

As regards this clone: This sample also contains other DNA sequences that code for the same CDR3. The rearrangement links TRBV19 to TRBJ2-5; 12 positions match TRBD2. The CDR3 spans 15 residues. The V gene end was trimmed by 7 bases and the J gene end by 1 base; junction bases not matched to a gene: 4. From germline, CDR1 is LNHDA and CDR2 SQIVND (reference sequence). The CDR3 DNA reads TGTGCCAGTACCTTGACTAGCGGGAGCCAAGAGACCCAGTACTTC. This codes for CASTLTSGSQETQYF. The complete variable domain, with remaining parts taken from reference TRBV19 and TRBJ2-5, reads DGGITQSPKYLFRKEGQNVTLSCEQNLNHDAMYWYRQDPGQGLRLIYYSQIVNDFQKGDIAEGYSVSREKKESFPLTVTSAQKNPTAFYLCASTLTSGSQETQYFGPGTRLLVL.

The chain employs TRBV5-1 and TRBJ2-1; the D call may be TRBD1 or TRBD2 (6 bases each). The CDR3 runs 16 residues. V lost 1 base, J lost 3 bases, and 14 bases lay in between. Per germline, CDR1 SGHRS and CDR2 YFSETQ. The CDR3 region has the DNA TGCGCCAGCAGCTTGAACGGGGGCTCGAGCTACAATGAGCAGTTCTTC. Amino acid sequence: CASSLNGGSSYNEQFF.

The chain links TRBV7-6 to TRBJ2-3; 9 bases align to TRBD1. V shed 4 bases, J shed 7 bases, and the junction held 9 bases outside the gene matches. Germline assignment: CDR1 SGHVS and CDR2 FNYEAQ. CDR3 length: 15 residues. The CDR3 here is CASSSTGTGINTQYF. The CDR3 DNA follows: TGTGCCAGCAGCTCAACCGGGACAGGGATAAATACGCAGTATTTT.

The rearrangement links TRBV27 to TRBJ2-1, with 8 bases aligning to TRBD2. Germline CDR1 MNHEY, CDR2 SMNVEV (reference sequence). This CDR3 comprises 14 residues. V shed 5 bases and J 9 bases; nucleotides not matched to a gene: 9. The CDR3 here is CASSPRTSLIEQFF. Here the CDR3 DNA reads TGTGCCAGCAGTCCCCGGACTAGCTTGATTGAGCAGTTCTTC.

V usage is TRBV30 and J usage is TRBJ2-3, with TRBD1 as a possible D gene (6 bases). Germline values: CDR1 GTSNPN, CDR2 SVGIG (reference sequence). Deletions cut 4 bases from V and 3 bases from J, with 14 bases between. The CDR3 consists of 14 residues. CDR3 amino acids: CAWNFRGGTDTQYF. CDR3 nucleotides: TGTGCCTGGAACTTCAGGGGTGGGACAGATACGCAGTATTTT. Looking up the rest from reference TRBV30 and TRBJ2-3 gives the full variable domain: SQTIHQWPATLVQPVGSPLSLECTVEGTSNPNLYWYRQAAGRGLQLLFYSVGIGQISSEVPQNLSASRPQDRQFILSSKKLLLSDSGFYLCAWNFRGGTDTQYFGPGTRLTVL.

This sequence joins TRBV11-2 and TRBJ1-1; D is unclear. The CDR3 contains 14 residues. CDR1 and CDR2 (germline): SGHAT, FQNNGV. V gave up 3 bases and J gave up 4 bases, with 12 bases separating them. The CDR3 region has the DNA TGTGCCAGCAGCTTGGAGGCTGGTGTCACTGAAGCTTTCTTT. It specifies CASSLEAGVTEAFF.

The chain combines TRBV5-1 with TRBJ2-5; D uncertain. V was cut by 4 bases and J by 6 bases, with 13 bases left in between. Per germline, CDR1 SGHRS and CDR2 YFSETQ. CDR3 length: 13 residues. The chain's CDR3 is CASSAQSVQTQYF. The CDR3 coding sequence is TGCGCCAGCAGCGCCCAAAGCGTACAGACCCAGTACTTC. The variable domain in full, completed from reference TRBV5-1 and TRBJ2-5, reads KAGVTQTPRYLIKTRGQQVTLSCSPISGHRSVSWYQQTPGQGLQFLFEYFSETQRNKGNFPGRFSGRQFSNSRSEMNVSTLELGDSALYLCASSAQSVQTQYFGPGTRLLVL.

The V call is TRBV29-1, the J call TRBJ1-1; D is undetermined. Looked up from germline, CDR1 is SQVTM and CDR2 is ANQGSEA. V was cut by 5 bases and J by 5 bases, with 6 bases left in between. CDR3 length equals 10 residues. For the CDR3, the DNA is TGCAGCGTTCTGGGGACTGAAGCTTTCTTT. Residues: CSVLGTEAFF.

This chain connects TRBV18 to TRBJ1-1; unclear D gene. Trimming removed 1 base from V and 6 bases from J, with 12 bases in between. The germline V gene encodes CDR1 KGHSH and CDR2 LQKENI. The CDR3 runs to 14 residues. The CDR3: CASSPREKGSEAFF. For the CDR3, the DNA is TGTGCCAGCTCACCACGGGAAAAGGGATCTGAAGCTTTCTTT.

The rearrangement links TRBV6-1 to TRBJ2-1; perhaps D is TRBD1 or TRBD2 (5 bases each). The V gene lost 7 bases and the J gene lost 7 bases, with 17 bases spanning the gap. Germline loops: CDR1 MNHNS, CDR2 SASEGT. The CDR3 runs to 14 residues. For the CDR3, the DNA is TGTGCCAGCACCCGGGACCCGACGGGGAATGAGCAGTTCTTC. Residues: CASTRDPTGNEQFF.

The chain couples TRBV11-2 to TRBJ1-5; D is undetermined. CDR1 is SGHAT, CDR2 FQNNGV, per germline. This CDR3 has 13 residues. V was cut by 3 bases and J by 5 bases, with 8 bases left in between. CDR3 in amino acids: CASSLQPDQPQHF. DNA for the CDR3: TGTGCCAGCAGCTTGCAGCCGGATCAGCCCCAGCATTTT.

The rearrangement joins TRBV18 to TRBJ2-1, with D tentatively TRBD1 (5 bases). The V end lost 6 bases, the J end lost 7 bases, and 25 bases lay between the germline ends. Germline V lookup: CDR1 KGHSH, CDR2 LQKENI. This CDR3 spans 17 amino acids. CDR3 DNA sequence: TGTGCCAGCTCCTCTCTAGGGGTCACCCCCGAAGGAAATGAGCAGTTCTTC. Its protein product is CASSSLGVTPEGNEQFF.

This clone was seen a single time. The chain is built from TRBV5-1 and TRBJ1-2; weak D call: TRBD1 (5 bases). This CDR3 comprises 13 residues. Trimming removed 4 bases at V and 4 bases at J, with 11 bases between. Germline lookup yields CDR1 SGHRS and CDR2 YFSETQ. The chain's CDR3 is CASSIRDSYGYTF. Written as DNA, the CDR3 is TGCGCCAGCAGCATCCGGGACTCCTATGGCTACACCTTC.

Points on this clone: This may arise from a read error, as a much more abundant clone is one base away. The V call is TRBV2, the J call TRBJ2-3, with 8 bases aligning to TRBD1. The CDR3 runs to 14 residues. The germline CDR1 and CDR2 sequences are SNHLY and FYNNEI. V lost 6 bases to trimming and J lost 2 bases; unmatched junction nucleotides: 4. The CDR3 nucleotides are TGTGCCAGCAGCCGGGACAGGACCACAGATACGCAGTATTTT. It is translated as CASSRDRTTDTQYF.

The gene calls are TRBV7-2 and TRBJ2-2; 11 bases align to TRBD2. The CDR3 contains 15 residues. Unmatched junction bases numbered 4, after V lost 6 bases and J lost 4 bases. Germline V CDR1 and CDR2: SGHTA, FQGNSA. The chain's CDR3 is CASRQGLAVTGELFF. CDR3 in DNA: TGTGCCAGCAGACAGGGACTAGCGGTCACCGGGGAGCTGTTTTTT.

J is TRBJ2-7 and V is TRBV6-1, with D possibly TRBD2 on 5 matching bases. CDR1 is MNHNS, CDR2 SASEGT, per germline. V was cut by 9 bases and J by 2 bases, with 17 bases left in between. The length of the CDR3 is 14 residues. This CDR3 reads CASGRKDFAYEQYF. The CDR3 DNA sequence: TGTGCCAGTGGTAGGAAGGACTTTGCCTACGAGCAGTACTTC.

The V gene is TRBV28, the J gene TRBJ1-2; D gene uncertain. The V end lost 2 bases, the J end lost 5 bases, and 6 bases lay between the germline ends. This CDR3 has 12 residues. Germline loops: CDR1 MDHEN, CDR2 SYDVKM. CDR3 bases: TGTGCCAGCAGTTTACGGGAATATGGCTACACCTTC. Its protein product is CASSLREYGYTF.